This entry lists 8 T cell receptor beta chains sequenced from one sample in a study of blood T cell repertoires in COVID-19. The repertoire was sequenced with immunoSEQ multiplex PCR; TCRdb's copy has only in-frame clones and lacks some. The sample contains hundreds of thousands of clones, around nine tenths of which appear only once. The sample was peripheral blood. The receptors were sampled from a man aged 60 to 75 who had recovered from COVID-19.

V and J are TRBV5-4 and TRBJ2-1; TRBD2 aligns across 8 bases. Germline lookup yields CDR1 SGHNT and CDR2 YYREEE (reference sequence). Germline trimming cut 4 bases from V and 9 bases from J; bases unmatched to any gene: 9. This CDR3 contains 14 residues. The CDR3 sequence is CASSLSGALGEQFF. CDR3 bases: TGTGCCAGCAGCCTTAGCGGGGCCTTGGGTGAGCAGTTCTTC.

The chain has TRBV18 and TRBJ2-3, with unresolved D. There are 11 residues in the CDR3. Germline CDR1 is KGHSH and CDR2 is LQKENI. V lost 3 bases and J lost 5, with 3 bases in between. Written as DNA, the CDR3 is TGTGCCAGCTCACCCCTAGATACGCAGTATTTT. The encoded protein is CASSPLDTQYF.

This sequence joins TRBV24-1 and TRBJ1-5; D is perhaps TRBD1 (6 bases). CDR1 is KGHDR and CDR2 is SFDVKD in the germline V gene. The CDR3 extends over 13 amino acids. V lost 6 bases, J lost 6 bases, and 11 bases lay in between. CDR3 coding DNA: TGTGCCACCAGTCGCCAGGGGTTTCAGCCCCAGCATTTT. Protein product: CATSRQGFQPQHF.

V and J are TRBV7-9 and TRBJ1-4; 11 bases map to TRBD1. Germline values: CDR1 SEHNR, CDR2 FQNEAQ (reference sequence). CDR3 length: 16 amino acids. Trimming cost V 5 bases and J 0 bases; bases outside gene matches: 2. The CDR3 reads CASSGDRGTTNEKLFF. The CDR3 region has the DNA TGTGCCAGCAGCGGGGACAGGGGGACAACTAATGAAAAACTGTTTTTT.

This chain joins TRBV10-2 and TRBJ2-4; 8 bases map to TRBD1. The germline CDR1 and CDR2 sequences are WSHSY and SAAADI. CDR3 length equals 16 residues. V was clipped by 3 bases and J by 1 base; unmatched bases: 5. The chain's CDR3 is CASSEIQGAAKNIQYF. CDR3 sequence (DNA): TGCGCCAGCAGTGAAATCCAGGGGGCGGCCAAAAACATTCAGTACTTC.

V gene TRBV2 combines with J gene TRBJ1-1, with TRBD1 matching 10 bases. Germline V gives CDR1 SNHLY, CDR2 FYNNEI. This CDR3 has 12 residues. Trimming at V came to 6 bases and at J to 6 bases, leaving 1 base not matched to a gene. CDR3 loop: CASRGTGAEAFF. CDR3 nucleotide sequence: TGTGCCAGCAGAGGGACAGGGGCTGAAGCTTTCTTT.

The CDR3 sequence: CASSLSRREGAQYF. The CDR3 nucleotides read TGTGCCAGCAGTTTATCGAGGCGGGAGGGGGCCCAGTACTTC. V and J are TRBV27 and TRBJ2-5, with 9 nucleotides matching TRBD2. V shed 0 bases, J shed 9 bases, and the junction held 5 bases outside the gene matches. Germline values: CDR1 MNHEY, CDR2 SMNVEV (reference sequence). The CDR3 is made up of 14 amino acids.

This clone came up once. This chain connects TRBV9 to TRBJ2-1; 9 bases map to TRBD2. Germline lookup yields CDR1 SGDLS and CDR2 YYNGEE. Trimming cost V 3 bases and J 10 bases; bases outside gene matches: 8. The CDR3 consists of 14 residues. For the CDR3, the DNA is TGTGCCAGCAGCGCGGCCGGGACTAGCAGAGAGCAGTTCTTC. This sequence encodes CASSAAGTSREQFF. The full variable domain, rest sourced from reference TRBV9 and TRBJ2-1, is DSGVTQTPKHLITATGQRVTLRCSPRSGDLSVYWYQQSLDQGLQFLIQYYNGEERAKGNILERFSAQQFPDLHSELNLSSLELGDSALYFCASSAAGTSREQFFGPGTRLTVL.